Shown below are 30 T cell receptor beta chains from a single sample sequenced in a study of OX40 agonist ivuxolimab in advanced cancers. Profiled with immunoSEQ multiplex PCR; TCRdb holds only in-frame clones, not every one. Among roughly 30,000 clones listed, around 90% were seen once. The sample consisted of CD4+ or CD8+ T cells sorted from blood, taken in a trial of the OX40 agonist ivuxolimab. These receptors originate from an adult with an advanced solid tumor such as melanoma, head and neck, liver or kidney cancer.

V gene TRBV13 combines with J gene TRBJ2-7; TRBD2 might be the D (6 bases). Trimming took 5 bases from V and 4 from J, leaving 18 bases between them. The germline gives CDR1 PRHDT, CDR2 FYEKMQ (reference sequence). This CDR3 has 15 residues. The CDR3 region is CASSPGASDGYEQYF. For the CDR3, the DNA is TGTGCCAGCAGCCCTGGGGCTAGCGACGGGTACGAGCAGTACTTC.

CDR3 region: CASSPEALFEAFF. The CDR3 coding sequence is TGTGCCAGCAGCCCCGAAGCCCTCTTTGAAGCTTTCTTT. The chain recombines TRBV7-2 with TRBJ1-1, with no clear D. V shed 5 bases and J shed 7 bases, with 14 bases lying between them. Per the germline V gene, CDR1 is SGHTA and CDR2 is FQGNSA. This CDR3 is built from 13 residues.

The gene calls are TRBV13 and TRBJ1-5; D possibly corresponds to TRBD1 (6 bases). Germline V gives CDR1 PRHDT, CDR2 FYEKMQ (reference sequence). The CDR3 covers 14 residues. V was trimmed by 5 bases and J by 4 bases, leaving 12 bases between them. CDR3 sequence reads: CASSLQGSNQPQHF. As DNA, the CDR3 is TGTGCCAGCAGCCTACAGGGATCAAATCAGCCCCAGCATTTT. The full variable domain, in which reference TRBV13 and TRBJ1-5 provide the parts outside the CDR3, is AAGVIQSPRHLIKEKRETATLKCYPIPRHDTVYWYQQGPGQDPQFLISFYEKMQSDKGSIPDRFSAQQFSDYHSELNMSSLELGDSALYFCASSLQGSNQPQHFGDGTRLSIL.

The J gene is TRBJ2-5, the V gene TRBV7-3; 8 nucleotides match TRBD1. CDR1 and CDR2 from the germline V gene are SGHTA and FQGTGA. The ends lost 5 bases at V and 5 bases at J; junction bases unmatched: 4. The CDR3 length is 13 residues. The CDR3 protein is CASSETGDETQYF. CDR3 bases: TGTGCCAGCAGCGAGACAGGGGATGAGACCCAGTACTTC.

This chain links TRBV19 with TRBJ1-1; tentative D call: TRBD1 (5 bases). The CDR3 is 15 residues long. V gave up 1 base and J gave up 0 bases, with 9 bases separating them. Germline values: CDR1 LNHDA, CDR2 SQIVND (reference sequence). The CDR3 nucleotides read TGTGCCAGTAGTATAGTCACAGGTATGAACACTGAAGCTTTCTTT. Its protein is CASSIVTGMNTEAFF. The whole variable domain, remainder taken from reference TRBV19 and TRBJ1-1, is DGGITQSPKYLFRKEGQNVTLSCEQNLNHDAMYWYRQDPGQGLRLIYYSQIVNDFQKGDIAEGYSVSREKKESFPLTVTSAQKNPTAFYLCASSIVTGMNTEAFFGQGTRLTVV.

The chain carries TRBV11-2 and TRBJ1-1; D is unresolved. Trimming left V 3 bases short and J 1 base short, with 12 bases between. Per germline, CDR1 SGHAT and CDR2 FQNNGV. The CDR3 has 15 amino acids. CDR3 residues: CASSFKLGQNTEAFF. Here the CDR3 DNA reads TGTGCCAGCAGCTTCAAATTGGGTCAGAACACTGAAGCTTTCTTT.

The chain has TRBV5-6 and TRBJ1-1, with 7 positions matching TRBD1. Germline V lookup: CDR1 SGHDT, CDR2 YYEEEE. The CDR3 runs to 16 residues. With 3 bases clipped from V and 1 base from J, the junction kept 9 bases outside the gene matches. The CDR3 protein is CASSSDKGTANTEAFF. DNA of the CDR3: TGTGCCAGCAGCTCGGACAAAGGGACAGCGAACACTGAAGCTTTCTTT. The full variable domain, its missing parts supplied by reference TRBV5-6 and TRBJ1-1, is DAGVTQSPTHLIKTRGQQVTLRCSPKSGHDTVSWYQQALGQGPQFIFQYYEEEERQRGNFPDRFSGHQFPNYSSELNVNALLLGDSALYLCASSSDKGTANTEAFFGQGTRLTVV.

V usage is TRBV4-2 and J usage is TRBJ2-5; TRBD2 aligns across 7 bases. CDR3 size: 16 residues. Germline CDR1 reads LGHNA; CDR2 reads YNFKEQ. The ends lost 1 base at V and 2 bases at J; junction bases unmatched: 7. CDR3 sequence: CASSQGGGEPQETQYF. In DNA, the CDR3 is TGTGCCAGCAGCCAAGGGGGGGGTGAACCTCAAGAGACCCAGTACTTC.

The gene calls are TRBV7-2 and TRBJ1-2, with D hard to call. The length of the CDR3 is 13 residues. Deletions cut 1 base from V and 8 bases from J, with 11 bases between. CDR1 is SGHTA, CDR2 FQGNSA, per germline. CDR3 protein: CASSLVHPRGYTF. The CDR3 DNA sequence: TGTGCCAGCAGCTTAGTCCACCCCCGAGGCTACACCTTC.

The chain recombines TRBV4-2 with TRBJ2-1; the D call may be TRBD1 or TRBD2 (6 bases each). V was shortened by 4 bases and J by 7 bases, with 11 bases between the two germline ends. The CDR3 runs 13 residues. Germline V CDR1 and CDR2: LGHNA, YNFKEQ. The CDR3 bases are TGTGCCAGCAGCCTCGAAGGGGGGAATGAGCAGTTCTTC. Its protein product is CASSLEGGNEQFF.

This sequence joins TRBV18 and TRBJ2-7; D may be TRBD2 (5 bases). Germline-derived CDR1 and CDR2 are KGHSH and LQKENI. Trimming took off 1 base at V and 2 bases at J, with 12 bases between the two ends. There are 15 residues in the CDR3. The CDR3 nucleotides are TGTGCCAGCTCACCACTCGTAGCGACTCCCTACGAGCAGTACTTC. Its protein product is CASSPLVATPYEQYF.

The J gene is TRBJ1-5, the V gene TRBV19; D remains ambiguous. CDR3 length: 18 residues. The germline V gene encodes CDR1 LNHDA and CDR2 SQIVND (reference sequence). Trimming cost V 8 bases and J 2 bases, with 25 bases left between them. CDR3 residues: CASGVDREGLMGNQPQHF. CDR3 DNA sequence: TGTGCCAGTGGCGTTGATAGAGAGGGCCTAATGGGCAATCAGCCCCAGCATTTT.

This sequence joins TRBV11-1 and TRBJ1-1; D perhaps matches TRBD1 (6 bases). Germline V lookup: CDR1 SGHAT, CDR2 FQDESV (reference sequence). CDR3 length equals 10 residues. Trimming shortened V by 8 bases and J by 6 bases, and 7 bases separated the two germline ends. As DNA, the CDR3 is TGTGCCAGCGGGGGGCCTGAAGCTTTCTTT. Translation: CASGGPEAFF.

This chain joins TRBV7-3 and TRBJ2-3; D gene unclear. The V gene's germline CDR1 is SGHTA and CDR2 FQGTGA. V was pared by 7 bases and J by 0 bases, with 17 bases between. The CDR3 covers 16 residues. The CDR3 bases are TGTGCCAGCACCAAAAGGGTGTTTCCTAGCACAGATACGCAGTATTTT. The encoded protein is CASTKRVFPSTDTQYF.

The chain's CDR3 is CASSLAREGDYGYTF. DNA for the CDR3: TGCGCCAGCAGCTTGGCTCGGGAAGGGGACTATGGCTACACCTTC. The J gene is TRBJ1-2, the V gene TRBV5-1; D might be TRBD1 (5 bases). Trimming left V 0 bases short and J 3 bases short, with 12 bases between. The germline gives CDR1 SGHRS, CDR2 YFSETQ. The CDR3 is made up of 15 amino acids. The variable domain in full, with the rest retrieved from reference TRBV5-1 and TRBJ1-2, is KAGVTQTPRYLIKTRGQQVTLSCSPISGHRSVSWYQQTPGQGLQFLFEYFSETQRNKGNFPGRFSGRQFSNSRSEMNVSTLELGDSALYLCASSLAREGDYGYTFGSGTRLTVV.

The V and J genes are TRBV9 and TRBJ1-1; D is possibly TRBD1 (5 bases). Germline CDR1 reads SGDLS; CDR2 reads YYNGEE. V lost 0 bases and J lost 5, with 11 bases in between. The CDR3 has 14 amino acids. CDR3 DNA sequence: TGTGCCAGCAGCGTAGACGGGGGGGAGACTGAAGCTTTCTTT. It specifies CASSVDGGETEAFF.

This chain uses TRBV6-6 with TRBJ2-1, with D possibly being TRBD2 (5 bases). V lost 7 bases and J lost 6, with 16 bases in between. CDR3 length: 14 amino acids. CDR1 and CDR2 (germline): MNHNY, SVGAGI (reference sequence). Written as DNA, the CDR3 is TGTGCCAGCACGGCGGCTAGCAGGCGCAATGAGCAGTTCTTC. Translated, it gives CASTAASRRNEQFF.

This chain connects TRBV7-6 to TRBJ1-5; maybe TRBD1 (5 bases). Germline V gene data show CDR1 as SGHVS and CDR2 as FNYEAQ. CDR3 length: 15 amino acids. The V gene lost 5 bases and the J gene lost 1 base, with 12 bases spanning the gap. CDR3 sequence: CASSPQGMSNQPQHF. The CDR3 DNA reads as TGTGCCAGCAGCCCTCAGGGTATGAGCAATCAGCCCCAGCATTTT.

This rearrangement joins TRBV5-6 to TRBJ1-6; no clear D. Trimming removed 3 bases from V and 0 bases from J, with 13 bases in between. The CDR3 covers 17 residues. Germline CDR1 is SGHDT and CDR2 is YYEEEE. This CDR3 reads CASSSKGAGSYNSPLHF. The CDR3 bases are TGTGCCAGCAGCTCAAAGGGTGCGGGCTCCTATAATTCACCCCTCCACTTT. Full variable domain (remainder filled in from reference TRBV5-6 and TRBJ1-6): DAGVTQSPTHLIKTRGQQVTLRCSPKSGHDTVSWYQQALGQGPQFIFQYYEEEERQRGNFPDRFSGHQFPNYSSELNVNALLLGDSALYLCASSSKGAGSYNSPLHFGNGTRLTVT.

V gene TRBV6-5 combines with J gene TRBJ2-1; no clear D. V was shortened by 7 bases and J by 6 bases, with 13 bases between the two germline ends. The CDR3 has 13 residues. The germline CDR1 and CDR2 sequences are MNHEY and SVGAGI. The DNA of the CDR3 is TGTGCCAGCACCCGACCCGGGTTCAATGAGCAGTTCTTC. Protein product: CASTRPGFNEQFF.

J is TRBJ1-4 and V is TRBV5-1; 8 bases map to TRBD1. CDR3 length: 14 residues. J was trimmed by 4 bases and V by 4 bases; bases with no gene match: 3. Germline V gives CDR1 SGHRS, CDR2 YFSETQ. CDR3 residues: CASSRQGLNEKLFF. DNA of the CDR3: TGCGCCAGCAGCAGACAGGGGCTTAATGAAAAACTGTTTTTT.

This chain joins TRBV7-3 and TRBJ1-2, with 7 positions matching TRBD1. This CDR3 has 11 amino acids. V was pared by 5 bases and J by 10 bases, with 4 bases of the junction left unmatched. Germline CDR1 and CDR2: SGHTA and FQGTGA. The CDR3 DNA sequence: TGTGCCAGCAGCCCAACAGGGGACTACACCTTC. This codes for CASSPTGDYTF.

The gene calls are TRBV6-5 and TRBJ2-7; 8 nucleotides agree with TRBD1. From germline, CDR1 is MNHEY and CDR2 SVGAGI. The CDR3 has 14 residues. J lost 0 bases, V lost 7 bases, and 5 bases had no gene match. The CDR3 loop is CASKDRASSYEQYF. The CDR3 DNA sequence: TGTGCCAGCAAGGACAGGGCCAGCTCCTACGAGCAGTACTTC.

The gene calls are TRBV10-1 and TRBJ2-7; D may be TRBD1 or TRBD2 (5 bases each). Trimming pared 4 bases from V and 4 bases from J, leaving 8 bases between. The CDR3 is 12 amino acids. Germline CDR1 reads WNHNN; CDR2 reads SYGVQD (reference sequence). The CDR3 is CASSGDGYEQYF. CDR3 bases: TGCGCCAGCAGTGGGGACGGGTACGAGCAGTACTTC.

The chain couples TRBV11-2 to TRBJ1-4; D is ambiguous. CDR1 and CDR2 from the germline V gene are SGHAT and FQNNGV. This CDR3 has 15 amino acids. V was clipped by 2 bases and J by 5 bases, with 12 bases between them. In DNA form, the CDR3 reads TGTGCCAGCAGCTTATTAGTCAGCCCCAATGAAAAACTGTTTTTT. Its translation is CASSLLVSPNEKLFF.

The chain carries TRBV19 and TRBJ2-3, with D uncertain. Germline CDR1 is LNHDA and CDR2 is SQIVND (reference sequence). This CDR3 is built from 13 residues. Trimming shortened V by 3 bases and J by 0 bases, and 4 bases separated the two germline ends. The CDR3 sequence: CASSIGSTDTQYF. Here the CDR3 DNA reads TGTGCCAGTAGTATCGGTAGCACAGATACGCAGTATTTT.

The rearrangement uses TRBV5-6 and TRBJ2-1; 9 bases agree with TRBD2. After removal of 0 bases from V and 6 bases from J, the junction contained 16 bases not matched to a gene. This CDR3 is 19 amino acids long. Germline V gene data show CDR1 as SGHDT and CDR2 as YYEEEE. The CDR3 DNA is TGTGCCAGCAGCTTGGTTTCGATGCTAGCGGGATTGAAGTCCAATGAGCAGTTCTTC. Residues: CASSLVSMLAGLKSNEQFF.

The V call is TRBV10-3, the J call TRBJ2-7; D is unclear. Trimming left V 1 base short and J 3 bases short, with 16 bases between. Looked up from germline, CDR1 is ENHRY and CDR2 is SYGVKD. This CDR3 contains 16 residues. The chain's CDR3 is CAISEWVGITRYEQYF. CDR3 DNA sequence: TGTGCCATCAGTGAGTGGGTTGGAATTACACGCTACGAGCAGTACTTC.

The count of this clone is one. The V and J genes are TRBV9 and TRBJ1-6; D is undetermined. Looked up from germline, CDR1 is SGDLS and CDR2 is YYNGEE. CDR3 length: 12 residues. The V end was cut by 4 bases, the J end by 8 bases, with 7 bases between. The CDR3 reads CASSPADSPLHF. The CDR3 nucleotides read TGTGCCAGCAGCCCAGCCGATTCACCCCTCCACTTT.

The chain recombines TRBV30 with TRBJ2-3, with D possibly TRBD2 on 6 matching bases. CDR3 length: 15 amino acids. CDR1 and CDR2 (germline): GTSNPN, SVGIG (reference sequence). Trimming removed 2 bases at V and 6 bases at J, with 18 bases between. In nucleotides, the CDR3 is TGTGCCTGGAGTCTGACTAGTTCTGGTGGTGATACGCAGTATTTT. This encodes CAWSLTSSGGDTQYF.